The next 30 T cell receptor beta chains were all read from a single sample in a study of blood T cell repertoires in COVID-19. This table comes from immunoSEQ multiplex PCR, and its TCRdb copy is limited to in-frame clones, with some not included. Of about 230,000 clones listed, 85% are singletons. Input material: peripheral blood. The receptor source for this set is a man aged 40-50 years with acute or convalescent COVID-19.

J is TRBJ1-1 and V is TRBV6-5; D not certain. Germline V gene lookup returns CDR1 MNHEY and CDR2 SVGAGI. V was clipped by 6 bases and J by 0 bases, with 8 bases between them. The CDR3 is made up of 13 amino acids. The CDR3 nucleotides read TGTGCCAGCAGGAGAGAAATGAACACTGAAGCTTTCTTT. Protein sequence: CASRREMNTEAFF.

This clone was seen a single time. J is TRBJ2-3 and V is TRBV4-2; weak D call: TRBD2 (6 bases). Germline loops: CDR1 LGHNA, CDR2 YNFKEQ. CDR3 length: 16 residues. V was clipped by 0 bases and J by 0 bases, with 10 bases between them. The chain's CDR3 is CASSQDLGTSTDTQYF. The CDR3 DNA reads TGTGCCAGCAGCCAAGATCTTGGGACTAGCACAGATACGCAGTATTTT.

The chain combines TRBV2 with TRBJ1-4; tentative D call: TRBD1 (5 bases). Germline-derived CDR1 and CDR2 are SNHLY and FYNNEI. V was pared by 6 bases and J by 8 bases, with 13 bases between. This CDR3 comprises 13 residues. This CDR3 is CASSPHGGEKLFF. Here the CDR3 DNA reads TGTGCCAGCAGCCCCCACGGGGGGGAAAAACTGTTTTTT.

The chain links TRBV5-1 to TRBJ2-3; 8 bases agree with TRBD2. V lost 6 bases, J lost 6 bases, and 12 bases stayed unmatched. Germline assignment: CDR1 SGHRS and CDR2 YFSETQ. This CDR3 contains 15 residues. The CDR3 protein is CASNLFGGGVDTQYF. In nucleotides, the CDR3 is TGCGCCAGCAACCTTTTCGGGGGGGGCGTCGATACGCAGTATTTT.

The rearrangement joins TRBV7-9 to TRBJ2-1; TRBD1 aligns across 9 bases. The junction had 7 bases not matched to a gene; V was cut back by 5 bases and J by 8 bases. Germline CDR1 and CDR2: SEHNR and FQNEAQ (reference sequence). CDR3 size: 14 residues. CDR3 in DNA: TGTGCCAGCAGCCTAAGACAGGGGGTCGATGAGCAGTTCTTC. Amino acid sequence: CASSLRQGVDEQFF. Supplemented by reference TRBV7-9 and TRBJ2-1, the full variable domain reads DTGVSQNPRHKITKRGQNVTFRCDPISEHNRLYWYRQTLGQGPEFLTYFQNEAQLEKSRLLSDRFSAERPKGSFSTLEIQRTEQGDSAMYLCASSLRQGVDEQFFGPGTRLTVL.

This clone was seen a handful of times. CDR3 nucleotides: TGCGCCAGCAGCCAAGATCTTGCAGGCACTGAAGCTTTCTTT. Translation gives CASSQDLAGTEAFF. The chain employs TRBV4-3 and TRBJ1-1, with D hard to call. Trimming left V 0 bases short and J 4 bases short, with 9 bases between. CDR3 size: 14 residues. Per germline, CDR1 LGHNA and CDR2 YSLEER.

V gene TRBV6-2 or TRBV6-3 combines with J gene TRBJ2-5, with 10 bases identical to TRBD2. CDR3 length: 21 residues. The germline CDR1 and CDR2 sequences are MNHEY and SVGEGT. V lost 0 bases and J lost 4; bases outside the gene matches: 20. The CDR3 region is CASSYSNKGGVAGGLSETQYF. CDR3 nucleotide sequence: TGTGCCAGCAGTTACTCGAACAAAGGAGGGGTAGCGGGGGGCCTATCAGAGACCCAGTACTTC.

The CDR3 nucleotides are TGTGCCAGCAGCCGAGGCCGGACAGCAACTAATGAAAAACTGTTTTTT. This sequence encodes CASSRGRTATNEKLFF. The V gene is TRBV5-6, the J gene TRBJ1-4; D might be TRBD1 (6 bases). Germline CDR1 SGHDT, CDR2 YYEEEE. The CDR3 is made up of 16 amino acids. V was trimmed by 4 bases and J by 0 bases, leaving 13 bases between them.

This chain connects TRBV29-1 to TRBJ1-1; D is uncertain. The CDR3 consists of 13 residues. The germline gives CDR1 SQVTM, CDR2 ANQGSEA. The V and J ends lost 1 base and 0 bases respectively, with 6 bases between them. The CDR3 coding sequence is TGCAGCGTTGAAGTACAGCTGAACACTGAAGCTTTCTTT. Amino acid sequence: CSVEVQLNTEAFF.

The rearrangement uses TRBV4-1 and TRBJ2-3, with 9 bases fitting TRBD2. Germline V gives CDR1 MGHRA, CDR2 YSYEKL. V lost 0 bases, J lost 2 bases, and 18 bases stayed unmatched. The CDR3 covers 21 residues. The CDR3 DNA reads TGCGCCAGCAGCCAAGATCTGTTTAGCGGGGGTTCGTTGGCCTTCACAGATACGCAGTATTTT. Residues: CASSQDLFSGGSLAFTDTQYF.

As concerns this clone: A read error may produce the germline difference seen at one junction end. Other DNA sequences in the same sample also yield this CDR3. The genes are TRBV18 and TRBJ1-1; 9 nucleotides line up with TRBD1. The CDR3 spans 14 residues. Germline V gene lookup returns CDR1 KGHSH and CDR2 LQKENI. CDR3 amino acids: CASSPQGANTEAFF. As DNA, the CDR3 is TGTGCCAGCTCCCCACAGGGGGCGAACACTGAAGCTTTCTTT.

This clone was seen only once. The chain uses TRBV27 and TRBJ2-7; the D gene is possibly TRBD1 (6 bases). Between the trimmed V and J ends, which lost 7 bases and 2 bases, there was a span of 12 bases. Germline assignment: CDR1 MNHEY and CDR2 SMNVEV (reference sequence). This CDR3 contains 13 residues. In DNA, the CDR3 is TGTGCCAGCAAAAGGGCAGGGGCCTACGAGCAGTACTTC. The encoded protein is CASKRAGAYEQYF.

The chain joins TRBV28 to TRBJ2-1, with 7 bases aligning to TRBD1. From germline, CDR1 is MDHEN and CDR2 SYDVKM. The CDR3 contains 16 residues. V was clipped by 0 bases and J by 8 bases; unmatched bases: 10. The CDR3 is CASSLWDNRGEDEQFF. The CDR3 DNA follows: TGTGCCAGCAGTTTATGGGATAACAGGGGAGAGGATGAGCAGTTCTTC.

The rearrangement joins TRBV9 to TRBJ1-2, with 9 bases identical to TRBD1. The CDR3 has 14 amino acids. Germline CDR1 SGDLS, CDR2 YYNGEE. V gave up 0 bases and J gave up 5 bases; unmatched junction bases: 2. CDR3 nucleotide sequence: TGTGCCAGCAGCGTAGAACAGGGGGCTTATGGCTACACCTTC. Translated, it gives CASSVEQGAYGYTF.

The V gene is TRBV7-9, the J gene TRBJ2-7, with D maybe TRBD1 (5 bases). V lost 1 base and J lost 3, with 13 bases in between. This CDR3 comprises 15 residues. CDR1 and CDR2 from the germline V gene are SEHNR and FQNEAQ (reference sequence). The CDR3: CASSLGGGRDYEQYF. In DNA form, the CDR3 reads TGTGCCAGCAGCTTAGGAGGCGGCAGGGACTACGAGCAGTACTTC.

J is TRBJ1-1 and V is TRBV5-1; D possibly corresponds to TRBD1 (6 bases). The ends were cut back, 4 bases at V and 5 bases at J, with 15 bases in the middle. This CDR3 has 14 amino acids. CDR1 is SGHRS, CDR2 YFSETQ, per germline. CDR3 bases: TGCGCCAGCAGCCAGGGGCCCGGACGGACTGAAGCTTTCTTT. It yields the protein CASSQGPGRTEAFF.

With regard to this clone: Different DNA sequences within this sample yield the same CDR3. This rearrangement joins TRBV12-3 or TRBV12-4 to TRBJ1-2; TRBD1 aligns across 8 bases. The CDR3 loop spans 12 amino acids. The trim removed 3 bases at V and 8 bases at J, leaving 2 bases unmatched. The CDR3 region is CASSFGTGGYTF. The CDR3 bases are TGTGCCAGCAGTTTCGGGACAGGAGGCTACACCTTC.

The V call is TRBV7-8, the J call TRBJ1-3, with 10 bases identical to TRBD1. This CDR3 region has 15 residues. The V segment lost 4 bases and the J segment 5 bases; nucleotides outside the gene matches: 5. Germline V gene lookup returns CDR1 SGHVS and CDR2 FQNEAQ. Here the CDR3 reads CASSSGTGDRNTIYF. DNA of the CDR3: TGTGCCAGCAGCTCCGGGACAGGGGATCGAAACACCATATATTTT.

The sample holds a few counts of this clone. The same CDR3 arises from other DNA sequences in this sample as well. The rearrangement uses TRBV9 and TRBJ1-1, with 7 bases lining up with TRBD1. The germline V gene has CDR1 SGDLS and CDR2 YYNGEE. Germline trimming cut 4 bases from V and 5 bases from J; bases unmatched to any gene: 2. The CDR3 length is 12 residues. The CDR3 sequence is CASSSGGTEAFF. The DNA for the CDR3 is TGTGCCAGCAGCTCAGGGGGGACTGAAGCTTTCTTT.

The chain couples TRBV7-2 to TRBJ1-2, with D possibly matching TRBD1 (6 bases). CDR3 length: 13 residues. CDR1 and CDR2 from the germline V gene are SGHTA and FQGNSA. V lost 5 bases, J lost 8 bases, and 15 bases lay in between. The CDR3 coding sequence is TGTGCCAGCAGCCTGAACAGGGTAGGAGGCTACACCTTC. This encodes CASSLNRVGGYTF. The full variable domain, in which reference TRBV7-2 and TRBJ1-2 provide the parts outside the CDR3, is GAGVSQSPSNKVTEKGKDVELRCDPISGHTALYWYRQSLGQGLEFLIYFQGNSAPDKSGLPSDRFSAERTGGSVSTLTIQRTQQEDSAVYLCASSLNRVGGYTFGSGTRLTVV.

Only one count was recorded for this clone. The V gene is TRBV9, the J gene TRBJ2-3; 7 nucleotides line up with TRBD2. CDR1 SGDLS and CDR2 YYNGEE come from the germline V gene. The CDR3 spans 16 residues. J gave up 2 bases and V 2 bases, and 8 bases lay outside the gene matches. The CDR3 nucleotides read TGTGCCAGCAGCGTTTCACCGGGACTACACACAGATACGCAGTATTTT. It specifies CASSVSPGLHTDTQYF.

This clone appeared a few times. The CDR3 bases are TGTGCCAGTAGTATGATCCACAGGGGTCCCGATTCCTACGAGCAGTACTTC. Protein sequence: CASSMIHRGPDSYEQYF. The V gene is TRBV19, the J gene TRBJ2-7; 7 nucleotides agree with TRBD1. With 3 bases clipped from V and 1 base from J, the junction kept 12 bases outside the gene matches. This CDR3 contains 17 residues. CDR1 is LNHDA and CDR2 is SQIVND in the germline V gene (reference sequence).

This chain links TRBV18 with TRBJ2-1; 8 positions agree with TRBD1. V lost 4 bases to trimming and J lost 8 bases; unmatched junction nucleotides: 7. The germline V gene encodes CDR1 KGHSH and CDR2 LQKENI. This CDR3 region has 14 residues. In DNA, the CDR3 is TGTGCCAGCTCACAGGGGACAGGACAATATGAGCAGTTCTTC. Amino acid sequence: CASSQGTGQYEQFF.

The V call is TRBV5-1, the J call TRBJ1-1; a weak D match, TRBD1 (6 bases). The CDR3 is 15 residues long. V lost 2 bases, J lost 5 bases, and 16 bases lay in between. The germline V gene has CDR1 SGHRS and CDR2 YFSETQ. The CDR3 coding sequence is TGCGCCAGCAGCTTCCTGCCTTCAGGGGAAACTGAAGCTTTCTTT. Amino acids: CASSFLPSGETEAFF.

The chain couples TRBV30 to TRBJ1-6; 8 nucleotides agree with TRBD1. This CDR3 contains 16 residues. Germline CDR1 GTSNPN, CDR2 SVGIG (reference sequence). Losses at the gene ends were 2 bases for V and 9 bases for J; bases not matched to a gene: 12. The CDR3 DNA is TGTGCCTGGAGTTACAGGGGGAGCTCGGCGGGTTCACCCCTCCACTTT. Translation gives CAWSYRGSSAGSPLHF.

This clone has only one observation. The chain employs TRBV3-1 (or the pseudogene TRBV3-2) and TRBJ1-3; TRBD1 matches at 8 bases. This CDR3 contains 22 residues. Unmatched junction bases numbered 24, after V lost 5 bases and J lost 0 bases. Per germline, CDR1 LGHDT and CDR2 YNNKEL (reference sequence). DNA for the CDR3: TGTGCCAGCAGCTTCTCGTCCCGGGACAGGATTCCCTTCCTTAGCTCTGGAAACACCATATATTTT. This encodes CASSFSSRDRIPFLSSGNTIYF.

The V call is TRBV5-1, the J call TRBJ2-3, with a possible D match to TRBD2 (5 bases). This CDR3 spans 14 amino acids. The V gene's germline CDR1 is SGHRS and CDR2 YFSETQ. The V end was cut by 1 base, the J end by 4 bases, with 10 bases between. The DNA for the CDR3 is TGCGCCAGCAGCTTGAACCCGGGATCAGATACGCAGTATTTT. Protein product: CASSLNPGSDTQYF.

The chain joins TRBV5-6 to TRBJ2-3; TRBD1 matches 8 bases. This CDR3 spans 15 amino acids. J gave up 4 bases and V 0 bases, and 4 bases lay outside the gene matches. Germline CDR1 reads SGHDT; CDR2 reads YYEEEE. The CDR3 sequence: CASSLGRGQADTQYF. The CDR3, as DNA: TGTGCCAGCAGCTTGGGCAGGGGGCAGGCAGATACGCAGTATTTT.

The chain links TRBV7-3 to TRBJ2-7; no firm D call. Germline V gene data show CDR1 as SGHTA and CDR2 as FQGTGA. The germline V and J ends were trimmed by 2 bases and 2 bases, with 7 bases remaining between them. There are 13 residues in the CDR3. CDR3 amino acids: CASSLQATYEQYF. The CDR3 DNA follows: TGTGCCAGCAGCTTACAGGCCACCTACGAGCAGTACTTC.

J is TRBJ2-3 and V is TRBV19, with D maybe TRBD2 (6 bases). The CDR3 totals 16 residues. V was shortened by 5 bases and J by 3 bases, with 18 bases between the two germline ends. Germline-derived CDR1 and CDR2 are LNHDA and SQIVND (reference sequence). For the CDR3, the DNA is TGTGCCAGTAGTCCCTTGCCGGGACTGTCGACAGATACGCAGTATTTT. This sequence encodes CASSPLPGLSTDTQYF.